The 15 T cell receptor beta chains in this list originate from one sample, sequenced in a study of T cells after yellow fever vaccination. MiXCR was run by TCRdb on the 5' RACE reads, yielding one entry per CDR3 protein. The data contain over 250,000 distinct CDR3 sequences, approximately 4% of them singletons. The starting material was PBMCs, obtained 5 days after the yellow fever booster vaccination. The receptors were sampled from a man in his late teens or twenties who received the YFV17D yellow fever vaccine.

This clonotype was found a few times. This chain uses TRBV6-5 with TRBJ1-4; TRBD1 matches 7 bases. Trimming at V came to 6 bases and at J to 2 bases, leaving 9 bases not matched to a gene. Germline V gives CDR1 MNHEY, CDR2 SVGAGI. The CDR3 has 16 residues. The CDR3 region is CASRTQGGPTNEKLFF. The DNA for the CDR3 is TGTGCCAGCAGAACCCAGGGGGGCCCGACTAATGAAAAACTGTTTTTT.

The chain uses TRBV5-5 and TRBJ2-3; 8 bases match TRBD2. Germline V gives CDR1 SGHKS, CDR2 YYEKEE (reference sequence). The CDR3 covers 17 residues. V shed 5 bases and J 1 base; nucleotides not matched to a gene: 12. The CDR3 loop reads CASRKRGPMSRTDTQYF. CDR3 bases: TGTGCCAGCAGGAAGCGGGGGCCTATGAGCCGCACAGATACGCAGTATTTT. Based on the CDR3 plus reference TRBV5-5 and TRBJ2-3, the full variable domain is DAGVTQSPTHLIKTRGQQVTLRCSPISGHKSVSWYQQVLGQGPQFIFQYYEKEERGRGNFPDRFSARQFPNYSSELNVNALLLGDSALYLCASRKRGPMSRTDTQYFGPGTRLTVL.

The sample holds a few counts of this clonotype. The chain couples TRBV5-1 to TRBJ1-2, with no clear D. There are 15 residues in the CDR3. Trimming pared 4 bases from V and 0 bases from J, leaving 13 bases between. The germline CDR1 and CDR2 sequences are SGHRS and YFSETQ. The CDR3 here is CASSATPGSNYGYTF. The DNA for the CDR3 is TGCGCCAGCAGCGCCACGCCGGGATCTAACTATGGCTACACCTTC.

A few counts support this clonotype. This chain links TRBV5-1 with TRBJ2-3; 11 bases are a match to TRBD2. The ends lost 6 bases at V and 6 bases at J; junction bases unmatched: 6. Germline assignment: CDR1 SGHRS and CDR2 YFSETQ. This CDR3 is built from 14 residues. The CDR3 sequence: CASTGLAGSDTQYF. CDR3 DNA: TGCGCCAGCACTGGACTAGCGGGTAGCGATACGCAGTATTTT.

This clonotype has just a few counts. The chain is built from TRBV20-1 and TRBJ2-2; D is ambiguous. This CDR3 spans 14 amino acids. Germline assignment: CDR1 DFQATT and CDR2 SNEGSKA (reference sequence). V lost 0 bases to trimming and J lost 6 bases, with 11 bases between them. The CDR3 region has the DNA TGCAGTGCTAGAGATCCGGTAGTTGCCGGGGAGCTGTTTTTT. Its translation is CSARDPVVAGELFF.

The chain couples TRBV19 to TRBJ2-1, with TRBD2 as a possible D gene (5 bases). V lost 3 bases, J lost 9 bases, and 12 bases lay in between. The CDR3 consists of 13 residues. From germline, CDR1 is LNHDA and CDR2 SQIVND (reference sequence). CDR3: CASSMLGEGEQFF. For the CDR3, the DNA is TGTGCCAGTAGTATGCTAGGCGAGGGTGAGCAGTTCTTC.

The chain uses TRBV7-2 and TRBJ2-7; D call uncertain. V lost 2 bases and J lost 3, with 11 bases in between. The CDR3 runs to 14 residues. The germline gives CDR1 SGHTA, CDR2 FQGNSA. The CDR3 here is CASSLNTGFYEQYV. For the CDR3, the DNA is TGTGCCAGCAGCTTAAACACCGGATTCTACGAGCAGTACGTC.

The sample holds a few counts of this clonotype. V and J are TRBV9 and TRBJ2-5; TRBD2 matches 7 bases. The CDR3 contains 12 residues. Germline V gene lookup returns CDR1 SGDLS and CDR2 YYNGEE. V lost 7 bases and J lost 0; bases outside the gene matches: 0. CDR3 sequence (DNA): TGTGCCAGCCGGGGGGACCAAGAGACCCAGTACTTC. This encodes CASRGDQETQYF.

V and J are TRBV20-1 and TRBJ2-3; D may be TRBD1 (5 bases). Trimming took 0 bases from V and 0 from J, leaving 19 bases between them. From germline, CDR1 is DFQATT and CDR2 SNEGSKA (reference sequence). CDR3 length: 18 amino acids. CDR3 protein: CSARDLAGHGTSTDTQYF. DNA of the CDR3: TGCAGTGCTAGAGATCTCGCAGGACACGGAACTAGCACAGATACGCAGTATTTT.

This clonotype was found once. The CDR3 loop is CASSQRGESNEQYF. CDR3 nucleotides: TGCGCCAGCAGCCAAAGGGGGGAGAGCAACGAGCAGTACTTC. The chain joins TRBV4-3 to TRBJ2-7; possibly TRBD1 or TRBD2 for D (6 bases each). Trimming took off 2 bases at V and 5 bases at J, with 13 bases between the two ends. The length of the CDR3 is 14 residues. Per the germline V gene, CDR1 is LGHNA and CDR2 is YSLEER.

This clonotype was detected ten times or more. The rearrangement links TRBV5-1 to TRBJ2-2, with a weak D call TRBD2 (6 bases). The length of the CDR3 is 15 residues. Germline CDR1 SGHRS, CDR2 YFSETQ. The V and J ends lost 0 bases and 3 bases respectively, with 9 bases between them. CDR3 sequence (DNA): TGCGCCAGCAGCTTGGACCCGGGGGACACCGGGGAGCTGTTTTTT. Translated: CASSLDPGDTGELFF.

This clonotype was seen more than once but under ten times. The rearrangement uses TRBV9 and TRBJ2-1, with 9 bases that match TRBD2. The CDR3 consists of 15 residues. V was clipped by 4 bases and J by 9 bases; unmatched bases: 11. From germline, CDR1 is SGDLS and CDR2 YYNGEE. CDR3 DNA sequence: TGTGCCAGCAGCAGGAGCGGGGGGCCCTCAGGTGAGCAGTTCTTC. This translates into CASSRSGGPSGEQFF.

This clonotype turned up a few times. The chain combines TRBV6-2 or TRBV6-3 with TRBJ2-3; TRBD2 matches at 7 bases. The CDR3 totals 15 residues. The V segment lost 3 bases and the J segment 0 bases; nucleotides outside the gene matches: 3. Germline-derived CDR1 and CDR2 are MNHEY and SVGEGT. The CDR3 nucleotides read TGTGCCAGCAGTTATCGGGGGGTGAGCACAGATACGCAGTATTTT. This gives the protein CASSYRGVSTDTQYF.

The chain links TRBV3-1 to TRBJ2-7; D may correspond to TRBD1 or TRBD2 (6 bases each). This CDR3 spans 15 amino acids. Trimming removed 3 bases from V and 4 bases from J, with 16 bases in between. Germline CDR1 reads LGHDT; CDR2 reads YNNKEL (reference sequence). CDR3 nucleotides: TGTGCCAGCAGCCATCGGTCCCGGGGGCCATACGAGCAGTACGTC. Protein product: CASSHRSRGPYEQYV.

This clonotype has a handful of counts. This sequence joins TRBV12-5 and TRBJ2-3; maybe TRBD2 (6 bases). The ends were cut back, 5 bases at V and 10 bases at J, with 16 bases in the middle. This CDR3 region has 13 residues. In germline, CDR1 is LGHNT, CDR2 FRNRAP. The CDR3 protein is CASGLSAGYAQYF. In nucleotides, the CDR3 is TGTGCTAGTGGTCTATCCGCGGGGTACGCGCAGTATTTT.